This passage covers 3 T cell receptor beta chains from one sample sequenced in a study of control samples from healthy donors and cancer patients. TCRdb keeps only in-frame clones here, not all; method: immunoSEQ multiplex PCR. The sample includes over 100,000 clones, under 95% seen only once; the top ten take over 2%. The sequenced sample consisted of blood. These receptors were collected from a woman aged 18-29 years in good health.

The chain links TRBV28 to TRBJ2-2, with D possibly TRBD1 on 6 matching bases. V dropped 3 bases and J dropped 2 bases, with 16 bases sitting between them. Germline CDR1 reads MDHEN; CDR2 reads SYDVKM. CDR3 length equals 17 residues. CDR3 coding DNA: TGTGCCAGCAGTTTTAATCGGAAGACAGGAAACACCGGGGAGCTGTTTTTT. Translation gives CASSFNRKTGNTGELFF.

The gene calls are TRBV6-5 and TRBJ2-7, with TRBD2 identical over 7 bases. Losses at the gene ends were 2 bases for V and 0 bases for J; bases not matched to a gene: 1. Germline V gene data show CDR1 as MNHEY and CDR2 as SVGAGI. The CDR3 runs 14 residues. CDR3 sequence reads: CASSYPGGSYEQYF. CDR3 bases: TGTGCCAGCAGTTACCCGGGGGGCTCCTACGAGCAGTACTTC.

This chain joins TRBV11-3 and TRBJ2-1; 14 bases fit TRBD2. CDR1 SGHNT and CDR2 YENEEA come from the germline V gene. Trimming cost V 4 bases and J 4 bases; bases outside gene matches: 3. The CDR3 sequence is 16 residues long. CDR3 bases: TGTGCCAGCAGCTCCGGGACTAGCGGGGGATACAATGAGCAGTTCTTC. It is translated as CASSSGTSGGYNEQFF.